This entry lists 13 T cell receptor beta chains sequenced from one sample in a study of CD8 T cells in Susac syndrome. Random hexamers served to reverse transcribe roughly 0.45 to 1 ug RNA. One entry per CDR3 protein, called by TCRdb with MiXCR from the immunoSEQ multiplex PCR reads. The table records approximately 76,000 distinct CDR3 sequences, around 96% of them present only once. The sequencing input was CD8+ T cells from PBMCs. The receptors originated from a human donor with multiple sclerosis.

This rearrangement joins TRBV6-5 to TRBJ1-6; D is unclear. V lost 0 bases and J 9 bases, leaving 12 bases between the germline ends. The germline CDR1 and CDR2 sequences are MNHEY and SVGAGI. The CDR3 sequence is 15 residues long. The CDR3 DNA reads as TGTGCCAGCAGTTACTCAGGCCGCTCTCCTTCACCCCTCCACTTT. Its translation is CASSYSGRSPSPLHF.

This chain links TRBV3-1 with TRBJ2-5; TRBD2 matches at 7 bases. Germline CDR1 and CDR2: LGHDT and YNNKEL (reference sequence). After removal of 8 bases from V and 2 bases from J, the junction contained 8 bases not matched to a gene. The CDR3 has 14 amino acids. This CDR3 is CASSDGGTQETQYF. DNA of the CDR3: TGTGCCAGCTCGGACGGGGGGACTCAAGAGACCCAGTACTTC.

V is TRBV30 and J is TRBJ1-2; no clear D. This CDR3 region has 12 residues. V was cut by 2 bases and J by 8 bases, with 12 bases left in between. CDR1 is GTSNPN, CDR2 SVGIG, per germline (reference sequence). The chain's CDR3 is CAWSRMVDGYTF. CDR3 bases: TGTGCCTGGAGTCGAATGGTCGACGGCTACACCTTC.

This clonotype showed up just a few times. The chain combines TRBV5-1 with TRBJ1-1; maybe TRBD1 (5 bases). This CDR3 is built from 15 residues. CDR1 is SGHRS and CDR2 is YFSETQ in the germline V gene. Trimming took 4 bases from V and 1 from J, leaving 14 bases between them. CDR3 sequence (DNA): TGCGCCAGCAGCCCGGATGGGGGGAGGAACACTGAAGCTTTCTTT. It encodes CASSPDGGRNTEAFF.

The V call is TRBV7-8, the J call TRBJ2-3; no clear D. Looked up from germline, CDR1 is SGHVS and CDR2 is FQNEAQ. V was clipped by 1 base and J by 5 bases, with 10 bases between them. This CDR3 is 14 amino acids long. DNA for the CDR3: TGTGCCAGCAGCTTAGAGCCAGGCTTAGATACGCAGTATTTT. This codes for CASSLEPGLDTQYF.

This sequence joins TRBV19 and TRBJ1-1; TRBD1 matches 8 bases. The trim removed 2 bases at V and 5 bases at J, leaving 10 bases unmatched. This CDR3 contains 16 residues. Germline V gives CDR1 LNHDA, CDR2 SQIVND (reference sequence). This CDR3 reads CASSILNLRGQTEAFF. Written as DNA, the CDR3 is TGTGCCAGTAGTATACTAAATCTCAGGGGGCAGACTGAAGCTTTCTTT.

In its sample, this clonotype was seen once. This chain connects TRBV5-1 to TRBJ1-2; D perhaps matches TRBD1 (6 bases). Trimming took off 0 bases at V and 5 bases at J, with 11 bases between the two ends. The CDR3 has 14 amino acids. Per the germline V gene, CDR1 is SGHRS and CDR2 is YFSETQ. The CDR3 spells CASSLDRVSYGYTF. The CDR3 DNA reads as TGCGCCAGCAGCTTGGACAGGGTTTCATATGGCTACACCTTC.

The rearrangement links TRBV20-1 to TRBJ1-1, with D unresolved. Trimming removed 4 bases from V and 5 bases from J, with 17 bases in between. This CDR3 spans 14 amino acids. Per germline, CDR1 DFQATT and CDR2 SNEGSKA (reference sequence). The CDR3 bases are TGCAGTGCTACCGACCTCAGGAGTTGGACTGAAGCTTTCTTT. Amino acid sequence: CSATDLRSWTEAFF.

V is TRBV29-1 and J is TRBJ1-2; D unclear. V gave up 2 bases and J gave up 8 bases, with 6 bases separating them. The CDR3 runs 10 residues. Germline CDR1 reads SQVTM; CDR2 reads ANQGSEA. The CDR3, as DNA: TGCAGCGTTGAAACCGGGGGCTACACCTTC. Its protein is CSVETGGYTF.

This clonotype occurred a few times. This chain links TRBV19 with TRBJ1-1; D possibly corresponds to TRBD1 (6 bases). Germline-derived CDR1 and CDR2 are LNHDA and SQIVND (reference sequence). The CDR3 is made up of 14 amino acids. V gave up 5 bases and J gave up 2 bases, with 12 bases separating them. DNA for the CDR3: TGTGCCAGTAGTTACGGGGGGCTAAACACTGAAGCTTTCTTT. Protein sequence: CASSYGGLNTEAFF.

V and J are TRBV27 and TRBJ1-1, with D tentatively TRBD1 (6 bases). Germline CDR1 MNHEY, CDR2 SMNVEV (reference sequence). V dropped 10 bases and J dropped 6 bases, with 21 bases sitting between them. The CDR3 runs to 14 residues. The chain's CDR3 is CATGRGGGGSEAFF. Here the CDR3 DNA reads TGTGCCACCGGTAGGGGAGGGGGAGGCTCTGAAGCTTTCTTT.

This chain connects TRBV6-4 to TRBJ2-6, with D perhaps TRBD1 (5 bases). CDR3 length: 17 residues. Germline-derived CDR1 and CDR2 are MRHNA and SNTAGT. V lost 5 bases and J 5 bases, leaving 19 bases between the germline ends. Here the CDR3 reads CASSPDSLSFRANVLTF. CDR3 nucleotides: TGTGCCAGCAGTCCCGACAGCCTATCCTTTAGGGCCAACGTCCTGACTTTC.

V is TRBV6-5 and J is TRBJ1-4; D gene unclear. V lost 3 bases, J lost 3 bases, and 14 bases lay in between. The germline CDR1 and CDR2 sequences are MNHEY and SVGAGI. The length of the CDR3 is 16 residues. The CDR3 region is CASSYALGVSNEKLFF. The CDR3 nucleotides are TGTGCCAGCAGTTATGCTCTTGGGGTCTCTAATGAAAAACTGTTTTTT.